Shown below are 28 T cell receptor beta chains from a single sample sequenced in a study of prognosis after radiotherapy for stage I lung cancer. Two rounds of multiplex PCR amplified TCR beta CDR3 from genomic DNA. The authors ran first-round PCR with primers specific to each TRBV and TRBJ gene. TCRdb re-called the multiplex PCR reads through MiXCR, storing one row per CDR3 protein. The table shows around 28,000 distinct CDR3 sequences, with about half occurring only once. The sequencing used PBMCs, collected before or after stereotactic body radiation therapy (not recorded which). The receptors here all came from a donor at least 50 years old with non-small cell lung cancer.

The chain couples TRBV7-2 to TRBJ1-2; D call uncertain. CDR1 SGHTA and CDR2 FQGNSA come from the germline V gene. The CDR3 sequence is 10 residues long. Trimming shortened V by 11 bases and J by 8 bases, and 12 bases separated the two germline ends. CDR3 region: CAWKASGYTF. The CDR3 DNA reads as TGTGCCTGGAAGGCGAGCGGCTACACCTTC.

In this sample, this clonotype turned up a few times. This likely traces to a read error, being one base from a far larger clone. This chain uses TRBV6-9 with TRBJ1-1; no reliable D call. The germline V gene encodes CDR1 MNHGY and CDR2 SVAAGI. The CDR3 has 14 residues. Trimming took off 8 bases at V and 4 bases at J, with 17 bases between the two ends. CDR3 DNA: TGTGCCAGCCAGTCGTGTCGGTGGGCCACTGAAGCTTTCTTT. Protein: CASQSCRWATEAFF.

The V gene is TRBV5-1, the J gene TRBJ2-1, with 10 nucleotides matching TRBD2. The CDR3 consists of 14 residues. The V gene end was trimmed by 5 bases and the J gene end by 9 bases; junction bases not matched to a gene: 8. Germline-derived CDR1 and CDR2 are SGHRS and YFSETQ. CDR3 loop: CASRDASGSFEQFF. CDR3 nucleotide sequence: TGCGCCAGCAGGGATGCTAGCGGGAGCTTTGAGCAGTTCTTC.

V usage is TRBV7-2 and J usage is TRBJ1-1, with D unclear. The CDR3 consists of 13 residues. Germline CDR1 reads SGHTA; CDR2 reads FQGNSA. Trimming pared 5 bases from V and 0 bases from J, leaving 7 bases between. The CDR3 nucleotides are TGTGCCAGCAGCGCTACAGTGAACACTGAAGCTTTCTTT. Amino acids: CASSATVNTEAFF.

This clonotype is classed as medium-sized. The rearrangement joins TRBV2 to TRBJ2-3, with D possibly being TRBD1 (5 bases). Germline V lookup: CDR1 SNHLY, CDR2 FYNNEI. Trimming removed 3 bases from V and 4 bases from J, with 11 bases in between. The CDR3 contains 14 residues. The chain's CDR3 is CASSEREGADTQYF. The CDR3, as DNA: TGTGCCAGCAGTGAGCGCGAAGGGGCAGATACGCAGTATTTT.

This clonotype was seen at least ten times. This chain joins TRBV9 and TRBJ2-5, with TRBD1 as a possible D gene (5 bases). Trimming left V 2 bases short and J 1 base short, with 12 bases between. Looked up from germline, CDR1 is SGDLS and CDR2 is YYNGEE. This CDR3 contains 15 residues. The CDR3 protein is CASSVQGLVQETQYF. CDR3 DNA sequence: TGTGCCAGCAGCGTTCAGGGCTTGGTCCAAGAGACCCAGTACTTC.

This clonotype was seen ten or more times. The gene calls are TRBV28 and TRBJ2-1; the D gene is possibly TRBD2 (7 bases). The CDR3 extends over 21 amino acids. The V and J ends lost 0 bases and 0 bases respectively, with 24 bases between them. Germline assignment: CDR1 MDHEN and CDR2 SYDVKM. The CDR3 loop is CASSLWGAGAGVKSSYNEQFF. In nucleotides, the CDR3 is TGTGCCAGCAGTTTATGGGGGGCGGGAGCGGGTGTCAAGAGCTCCTACAATGAGCAGTTCTTC.

This clonotype was recorded at least ten times. The chain uses TRBV19 and TRBJ1-1; 10 nucleotides agree with TRBD1. CDR3 size: 14 residues. With 9 bases clipped from V and 2 bases from J, the junction kept 6 bases outside the gene matches. CDR1 and CDR2 (germline): LNHDA, SQIVND (reference sequence). The DNA for the CDR3 is TGTGCCAGCGAAAGGACAGGGGGAAACACTGAAGCTTTCTTT. Protein sequence: CASERTGGNTEAFF.

V and J are TRBV6-2 or TRBV6-3 and TRBJ2-1; perhaps TRBD2 as D (6 bases). The ends were cut back, 0 bases at V and 4 bases at J, with 22 bases in the middle. The germline V gene has CDR1 MNHEY and CDR2 SVGEGT. CDR3 size: 19 residues. The CDR3 nucleotides are TGTGCCAGCAGTTACTCAGTTTGTCTTGGACTATCGGCGTACAATGAGCAGTTCTTC. This encodes CASSYSVCLGLSAYNEQFF.

By share, this clonotype counts as medium-sized. This rearrangement joins TRBV25-1 to TRBJ2-2; no firm D call. With 6 bases removed from V and 3 bases from J, the gap between germline ends came to 11 bases. Germline CDR1 reads MGHDK; CDR2 reads SYGVNS. CDR3 length equals 14 residues. CDR3 amino acids: CASRDARDTGELFF. CDR3 in DNA: TGTGCCAGCAGGGACGCTCGGGACACCGGGGAGCTGTTTTTT.

There are many counts of this clonotype. The chain carries TRBV5-1 and TRBJ2-2, with no clear D. Trimming took off 0 bases at V and 3 bases at J, with 6 bases between the two ends. The CDR3 length is 14 residues. In germline, CDR1 is SGHRS, CDR2 YFSETQ. The CDR3 sequence: CASSLVLDTGELFF. In DNA, the CDR3 is TGCGCCAGCAGCTTGGTGCTAGACACCGGGGAGCTGTTTTTT. Full variable domain (remainder filled in from reference TRBV5-1 and TRBJ2-2): KAGVTQTPRYLIKTRGQQVTLSCSPISGHRSVSWYQQTPGQGLQFLFEYFSETQRNKGNFPGRFSGRQFSNSRSEMNVSTLELGDSALYLCASSLVLDTGELFFGEGSRLTVL.

This clonotype was seen a few times. V usage is TRBV6-2 or TRBV6-3 and J usage is TRBJ2-7; D may match TRBD1 or TRBD2 (5 bases each). The germline CDR1 and CDR2 sequences are MNHEY and SVGEGT. V dropped 5 bases and J dropped 4 bases, with 15 bases sitting between them. This CDR3 has 14 amino acids. The chain's CDR3 is CASSGGAWRYEQYF. CDR3 coding DNA: TGTGCCAGCAGTGGGGGTGCCTGGAGATACGAGCAGTACTTC.

By share, this clonotype ranks as medium-sized. The rearrangement links TRBV7-2 to TRBJ2-2; D not resolved. This CDR3 has 13 amino acids. V gave up 5 bases and J gave up 5 bases, with 9 bases separating them. Looked up from germline, CDR1 is SGHTA and CDR2 is FQGNSA. The CDR3 DNA follows: TGTGCCAGCAGCCCCCGTCGTACCGGGGAGCTGTTTTTT. It translates to CASSPRRTGELFF.

As regards this clonotype: Since no conserved phenylalanine or tryptophan closes the CDR3, a read error is the likely cause. V usage is TRBV20-1 and J usage is TRBJ1-5; 10 positions match TRBD1. The CDR3 runs to 14 residues. V trimming: 6 bases; J trimming: 5 bases; junction bases outside the gene matches: 7. Germline CDR1 and CDR2: DFQATT and SNEGSKA (reference sequence). CDR3 DNA: TGCAGTGCCCCCAAAGGACAGGGGGATCAGCCCCAGCATCTT. Translating gives CSAPKGQGDQPQHL.

This chain joins TRBV5-1 and TRBJ1-2; D unclear. The length of the CDR3 is 13 residues. Germline V gives CDR1 SGHRS, CDR2 YFSETQ. Trimming took off 4 bases at V and 5 bases at J, with 12 bases between the two ends. CDR3 in amino acids: CASSPADPYGYTF. The CDR3 DNA reads TGCGCCAGCAGCCCGGCGGACCCATATGGCTACACCTTC.

This clonotype appeared a single time. The rearrangement joins TRBV7-8 to TRBJ1-1; D uncertain. Trimming pared 1 base from V and 0 bases from J, leaving 9 bases between. This CDR3 is built from 15 residues. Germline V CDR1 and CDR2: SGHVS, FQNEAQ. CDR3 in amino acids: CASSLDPAMNTEAFF. In nucleotides, the CDR3 is TGTGCCAGCAGCTTAGACCCAGCCATGAACACTGAAGCTTTCTTT.

Only one count was recorded for this clonotype. The likely explanation is a read error, given a far larger clone one base away. CDR3 DNA: TGTGACAGCAGCTTAGAGGCGCAATCCTACAATGAGCAGTTCTTC. Its protein is CDSSLEAQSYNEQFF. This chain uses TRBV11-3 with TRBJ2-1; D gene ambiguous. Germline CDR1 SGHNT, CDR2 YENEEA. CDR3 length: 15 residues.

The rearrangement links TRBV7-3 to TRBJ1-5; D unresolved. The V end was cut by 5 bases, the J end by 0 bases, with 17 bases between. This CDR3 comprises 17 residues. CDR1 is SGHTA and CDR2 is FQGTGA in the germline V gene. Here the CDR3 DNA reads TGTGCCAGCAGCATAAGACACAGAATTAATAGCAATCAGCCCCAGCATTTT. This encodes CASSIRHRINSNQPQHF.

This clonotype came up a few times. One base away lies a much larger clone, so this may be a sequencing read error. J is TRBJ2-1 and V is TRBV6-2 or TRBV6-3; D remains unclear. The CDR3 has 13 amino acids. From germline, CDR1 is MNHEY and CDR2 SVGEGT. V lost 6 bases and J 4 bases, leaving 10 bases between the germline ends. The CDR3 DNA reads as TGTGCCAGCAGAATGGATCCTTACAATGAGCAGTTCTTC. As protein: CASRMDPYNEQFF.

Regarding this clonotype: A much bigger clone sits one base away, suggesting this may be a read error. This rearrangement joins TRBV24-1 to TRBJ2-4, with 8 nucleotides matching TRBD1. Germline V gene lookup returns CDR1 KGHDR and CDR2 SFDVKD. CDR3 length equals 14 residues. V dropped 4 bases and J dropped 8; count of bases not matched to a gene: 6. CDR3 in DNA: TGTGCCACCAGTGAACGGACAGGGTTGGACATTCAGTACTTC. Translated, it gives CATSERTGLDIQYF.

As for this clonotype: The final CDR3 position lacks the conserved phenylalanine or tryptophan, pointing to a likely read error. The chain couples TRBV28 to TRBJ2-7; the D gene could be TRBD1 or TRBD2 (5 bases each). The CDR3 loop spans 13 amino acids. V was shortened by 4 bases and J by 6 bases, with 13 bases between the two germline ends. Germline CDR1 and CDR2: MDHEN and SYDVKM. The DNA for the CDR3 is TGTGCCAGCAGTTCTCCGGGGCGTGTCGAGCAGTACCTC. Translating gives CASSSPGRVEQYL.

In its sample, this clonotype ranks as medium-sized. The chain has TRBV6-1 and TRBJ1-6, with TRBD1 matching 8 bases. The ends lost 5 bases at V and 7 bases at J; junction bases unmatched: 7. Germline assignment: CDR1 MNHNS and CDR2 SASEGT. The CDR3 spans 15 residues. CDR3 DNA sequence: TGTGCCAGCAGTCCGAGCAGGGGGCGGAATTCACCCCTCCACTTT. This gives the protein CASSPSRGRNSPLHF.

For the CDR3, the DNA is TGTGCCAGCAGCCAAGGGTCTCGGGGCGCGTCCTACGAGCAGTACTTC. It specifies CASSQGSRGASYEQYF. This chain uses TRBV3-1 with TRBJ2-7, with D perhaps matching TRBD1 or TRBD2 (5 bases each). The CDR3 totals 16 residues. V was shortened by 1 base and J by 1 base, with 14 bases between the two germline ends. Per germline, CDR1 LGHDT and CDR2 YNNKEL (reference sequence).

This chain uses TRBV9 with TRBJ2-1; possible D gene TRBD2, 6 bases. V was pared by 4 bases and J by 6 bases, with 20 bases between. The V gene's germline CDR1 is SGDLS and CDR2 YYNGEE. This CDR3 comprises 16 residues. CDR3 amino acids: CASSLDRGGIGNEQFF. The CDR3 bases are TGTGCCAGCAGCTTAGATAGGGGCGGGATTGGCAATGAGCAGTTCTTC.

This CDR3 reads CASSLESQGYEQYF. The CDR3 nucleotides are TGTGCCAGCAGCTTAGAAAGTCAGGGCTACGAGCAGTACTTC. The chain uses TRBV11-3 and TRBJ2-7; D may be TRBD1 (5 bases). CDR3 size: 14 residues. Per germline, CDR1 SGHNT and CDR2 YENEEA. Trimming left V 0 bases short and J 3 bases short, with 9 bases between.

In regard to this clonotype: This may be a read error, as it is one base from a much larger clone. V gene TRBV5-5 combines with J gene TRBJ2-6, with D possibly called TRBD1 or TRBD2 (5 bases each). The CDR3 spans 15 residues. The germline V gene has CDR1 SGHKS and CDR2 YYEKEE (reference sequence). CDR3 nucleotide sequence: TGTGCCAGCAGCCTCGAGGGTGGTGGGGCCAACTTCCTGACTTTC. Encoded protein: CASSLEGGGANFLTF.

This clonotype was counted many times. V is TRBV20-1 and J is TRBJ1-2; TRBD1 might be the D (5 bases). The V and J ends lost 0 bases and 4 bases respectively, with 12 bases between them. The CDR3 has 14 amino acids. Germline CDR1 is DFQATT and CDR2 is SNEGSKA (reference sequence). Here the CDR3 DNA reads TGCAGTGCTAGAGATGGGGGACGGAGCTATGGCTACACCTTC. Its translation: CSARDGGRSYGYTF.

By share, this clonotype counts as medium-sized. This sequence joins TRBV27 and TRBJ1-6; the match to TRBD1 covers 7 bases. From germline, CDR1 is MNHEY and CDR2 SMNVEV (reference sequence). CDR3 length: 19 amino acids. Germline trimming cut 7 bases from V and 0 bases from J; bases unmatched to any gene: 15. CDR3 sequence (DNA): TGTGCCAGCAAACAGCGGGACAGATCGTCCCGCTCCTATAATTCACCCCTCCACTTT. Protein sequence: CASKQRDRSSRSYNSPLHF.